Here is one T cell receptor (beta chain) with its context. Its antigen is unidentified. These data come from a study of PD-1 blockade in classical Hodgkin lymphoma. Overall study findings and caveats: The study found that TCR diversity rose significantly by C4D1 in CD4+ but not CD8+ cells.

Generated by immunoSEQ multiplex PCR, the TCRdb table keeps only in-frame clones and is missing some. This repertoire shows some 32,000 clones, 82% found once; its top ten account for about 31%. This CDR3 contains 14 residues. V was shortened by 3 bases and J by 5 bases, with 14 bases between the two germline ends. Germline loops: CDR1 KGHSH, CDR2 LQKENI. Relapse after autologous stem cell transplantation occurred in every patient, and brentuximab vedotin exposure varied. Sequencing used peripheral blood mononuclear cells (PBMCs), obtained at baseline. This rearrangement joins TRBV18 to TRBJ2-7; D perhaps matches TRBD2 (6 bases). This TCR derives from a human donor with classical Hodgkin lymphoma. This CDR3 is CASSPRESSDEQYF. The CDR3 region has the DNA TGTGCCAGCTCACCTCGGGAGAGCAGCGACGAGCAGTACTTC. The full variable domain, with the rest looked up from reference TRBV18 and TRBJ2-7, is NAGVMQNPRHLVRRRGQEARLRCSPMKGHSHVYWYRQLPEEGLKFMVYLQKENIIDESGMPKERFSAEFPKEGPSILRIQQVVRGDSAAYFCASSPRESSDEQYFGPGTRLTVT.